Sequencing of this T cell receptor (beta chain) was carried out in a study of OX40 agonist ivuxolimab in advanced cancers. Study summary: Patients in dose escalation had liver, melanoma, kidney or head and neck cancers.

With 3 bases removed from V and 6 bases from J, the gap between germline ends came to 9 bases. Germline values: CDR1 MDHEN, CDR2 SYDVKM. The CDR3 consists of 13 residues. The protocol was immunoSEQ multiplex PCR, while the TCRdb copy is restricted to in-frame clones and leaves out a portion. The sample consists of some 30,000 clones, roughly 86% of them appearing once. The receptor was isolated from an adult with an advanced solid tumor such as melanoma, head and neck, liver or kidney cancer. Sequenced here: CD4+ or CD8+ T cells sorted from blood, sampled in a trial of the OX40 agonist ivuxolimab. This sequence joins TRBV28 and TRBJ2-1; D not resolved. The CDR3 DNA reads TGTGCCAGCAGTTTCAGGCGGACCAATGAGCAGTTCTTC. As protein: CASSFRRTNEQFF.